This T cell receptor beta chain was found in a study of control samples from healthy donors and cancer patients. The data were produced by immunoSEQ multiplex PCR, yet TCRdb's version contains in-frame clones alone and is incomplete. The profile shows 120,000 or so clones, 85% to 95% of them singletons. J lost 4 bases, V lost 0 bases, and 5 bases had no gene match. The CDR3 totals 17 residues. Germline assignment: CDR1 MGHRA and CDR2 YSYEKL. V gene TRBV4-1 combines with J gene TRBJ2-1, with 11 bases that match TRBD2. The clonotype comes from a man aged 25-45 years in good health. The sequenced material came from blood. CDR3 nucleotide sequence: TGCGCCAGCAGCCAAGAAAAACTAGCGGGGGATTACAATGAGCAGTTCTTC. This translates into CASSQEKLAGDYNEQFF.